This record concerns one TCR beta chain sequence. The antigen is not known. 13 Jbeta primers and 60 Vbeta primers were used for the PCR. TCRdb's copy holds only in-frame clones and misses some; the assay was immunoSEQ multiplex PCR. The data show approximately 120,000 clones, roughly 74% seen once. This sample was included in a study of cytomegalovirus exposure and HLA in healthy donors. General study points: Some segments of the V type, notably TRBV6-2 and TRBV6-3, were excluded as indistinguishable. Sequencing likely produced, as an artifact, a cluster of highly shared sequence variants. Near-uniform donor sequencing depth was presumed by presence/absence analyses.

V was trimmed by 1 base and J by 7 bases, leaving 13 bases between them. Germline V lookup: CDR1 KGHSH, CDR2 LQKENI. This CDR3 has 14 amino acids. V is TRBV18 and J is TRBJ1-1, with no clear D. The receptor comes from a woman in her 50s in good health and CMV-seropositive. Sequencing was performed on PBMCs. Here the CDR3 reads CASSPQASVIEAFF. The CDR3 coding sequence is TGTGCCAGCTCACCACAGGCTAGTGTAATTGAAGCTTTCTTT.